The clone carrying this T cell receptor beta chain has a handful of counts. From the reads, TCRdb called clonotypes with MiXCR, one entry per CDR3 protein. Among about 310,000 distinct CDR3 sequences listed, roughly 16% were seen once. These data belong to a study of T cell repertoires in cytomegalovirus infection. Study-level background: Both a matching HLA type and CMV infection were indicated by public TCR beta signatures.

CDR1 and CDR2 from the germline V gene are LGHNA and YSLEER. The CDR3 spans 16 residues. Trimming removed 0 bases from V and 0 bases from J, with 12 bases in between. The V gene is TRBV4-3, the J gene TRBJ2-7; D is uncertain. The TCR originated in a human donor in good health (CMV status not recorded). Some clones in this sample may be carry-over from other donors' samples. What was sequenced was PBMCs. Here the CDR3 reads CASSQDYGYSSYEQYF. CDR3 in DNA: TGCGCCAGCAGCCAAGATTATGGGTATAGCTCCTACGAGCAGTACTTC.